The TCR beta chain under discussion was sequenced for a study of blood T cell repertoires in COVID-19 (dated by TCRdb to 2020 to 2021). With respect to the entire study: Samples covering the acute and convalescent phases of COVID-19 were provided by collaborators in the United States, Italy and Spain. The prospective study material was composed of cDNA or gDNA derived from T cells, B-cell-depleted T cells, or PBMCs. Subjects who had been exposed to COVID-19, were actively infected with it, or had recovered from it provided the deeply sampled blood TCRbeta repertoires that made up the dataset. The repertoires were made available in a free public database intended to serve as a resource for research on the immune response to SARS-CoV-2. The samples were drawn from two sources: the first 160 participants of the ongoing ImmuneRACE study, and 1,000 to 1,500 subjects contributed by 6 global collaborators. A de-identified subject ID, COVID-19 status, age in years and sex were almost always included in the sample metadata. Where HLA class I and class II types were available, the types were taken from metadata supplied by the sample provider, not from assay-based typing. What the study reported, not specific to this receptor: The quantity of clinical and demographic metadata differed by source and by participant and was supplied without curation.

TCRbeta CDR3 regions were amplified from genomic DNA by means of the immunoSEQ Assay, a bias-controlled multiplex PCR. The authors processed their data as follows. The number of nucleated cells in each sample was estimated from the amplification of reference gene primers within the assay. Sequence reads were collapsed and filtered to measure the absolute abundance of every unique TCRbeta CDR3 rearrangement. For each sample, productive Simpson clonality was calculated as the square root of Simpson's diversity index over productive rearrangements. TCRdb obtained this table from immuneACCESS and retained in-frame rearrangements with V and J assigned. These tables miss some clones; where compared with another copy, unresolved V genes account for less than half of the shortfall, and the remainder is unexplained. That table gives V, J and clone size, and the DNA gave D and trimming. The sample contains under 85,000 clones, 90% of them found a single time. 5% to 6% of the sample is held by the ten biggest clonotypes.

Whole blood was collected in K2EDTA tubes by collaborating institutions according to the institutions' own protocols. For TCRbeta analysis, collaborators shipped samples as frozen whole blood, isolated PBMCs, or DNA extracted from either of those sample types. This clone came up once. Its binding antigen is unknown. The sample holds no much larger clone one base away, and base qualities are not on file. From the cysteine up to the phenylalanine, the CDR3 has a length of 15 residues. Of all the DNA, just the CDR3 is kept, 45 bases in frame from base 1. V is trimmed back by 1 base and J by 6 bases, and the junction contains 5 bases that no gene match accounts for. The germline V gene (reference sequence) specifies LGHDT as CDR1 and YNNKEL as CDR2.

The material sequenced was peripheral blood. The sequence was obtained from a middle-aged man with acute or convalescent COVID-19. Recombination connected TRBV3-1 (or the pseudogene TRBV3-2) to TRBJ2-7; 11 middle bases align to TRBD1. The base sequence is TGTGCCAGCAGCCAAGGGGACAGGGGGTTTAGCGAGCAGTACTTC. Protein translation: CASSQGDRGFSEQYF.